A selection of T cell receptor beta chains follows, all from one sample in a study of STAT5B mutations in CD4+ large granular lymphocyte leukemia. Assay: immunoSEQ multiplex PCR; the TCRdb copy retains only in-frame clones and omits some. The table has 20,000 or so clones, 82% seen once. Sequencing was performed on CD4+ T cells from blood buffy coats. The source is a human donor in good health. The CDR3 runs from the conserved cysteine through the conserved F or W. D genes are given only for firm matches. Size values are once, few and many counts, or a class for expanded clones, and some rows have none.

d_gene: TRBD1; v_gene: TRBV5-4; j_gene: TRBJ2-5; abundance: once; len: 15; CDR3nt: TGTGCCAGCAGCTCCAACAGGGGTACCCAAGAGACCCAGTACTTC; CDR3aa: CASSSNRGTQETQYF
d_gene: .; v_gene: TRBV9; j_gene: TRBJ2-3; abundance: .; len: 15; CDR3nt: TGTGCCAGCAGCGCATCTGACAGAAGCACAGATACGCAGTATTTT; CDR3aa: CASSASDRSTDTQYF
d_gene: TRBD1; v_gene: TRBV5-1; j_gene: TRBJ2-5; abundance: .; len: 16; CDR3nt: TGCGCCAGCAGCTTGGGGGGCGCAGGGGGAGAAGAGACCCAGTACTTC; CDR3aa: CASSLGGAGGEETQYF
d_gene: .; v_gene: TRBV14; j_gene: TRBJ2-7; abundance: few; len: 11; CDR3nt: TGTGCCAGCAGCCTTGCCTACGAGCAGTACTTC; CDR3aa: CASSLAYEQYF
d_gene: .; v_gene: TRBV5-5; j_gene: TRBJ2-7; abundance: .; len: 14; CDR3nt: TGTGCCAGCAGCTTGCGACTAGAGAACTACGAGCAGTACTTC; CDR3aa: CASSLRLENYEQYF
d_gene: TRBD1; v_gene: TRBV5-5; j_gene: TRBJ2-6; abundance: .; len: 15; CDR3nt: TGTGCCAGCAGGTTGGACAGGGCCGGGGCCAACGTCCTGACTTTC; CDR3aa: CASRLDRAGANVLTF
d_gene: .; v_gene: TRBV11-2; j_gene: TRBJ2-3; abundance: .; len: 18; CDR3nt: TGTGCCAGCAACTCATGGGTTGGAGCGGGCGGTAGCACAGATACGCAGTATTTT; CDR3aa: CASNSWVGAGGSTDTQYF
d_gene: TRBD2; v_gene: TRBV5-1; j_gene: TRBJ2-5; abundance: .; len: 16; CDR3nt: TGCGCCAGCAGCCCGCCAGTCCTAGCGGGAGAAGAGACCCAGTACTTC; CDR3aa: CASSPPVLAGEETQYF
d_gene: .; v_gene: TRBV15; j_gene: TRBJ1-2; abundance: .; len: 13; CDR3nt: TGTGCCACCAGCAGAGCTGACAGGAGCGGCTACACCTTC; CDR3aa: CATSRADRSGYTF
d_gene: TRBD2; v_gene: TRBV15; j_gene: TRBJ2-5; abundance: .; len: 19; CDR3nt: TGTGCCACCAGCAGAGATGCTGGTGGGACTAGCGCTAGACAAGAGACCCAGTACTTC; CDR3aa: CATSRDAGGTSARQETQYF
d_gene: .; v_gene: TRBV11-2; j_gene: TRBJ1-1; abundance: .; len: 18; CDR3nt: TGTGCCAGCAGCTTAGGATTGGGGACAAAATCGCTGAACACTGAAGCTTTCTTT; CDR3aa: CASSLGLGTKSLNTEAFF
d_gene: .; v_gene: TRBV5-1; j_gene: TRBJ2-1; abundance: .; len: 16; CDR3nt: TGCGCCAGCAGCCCCACTAGCTCTCACTCCTACAATGAGCAGTTCTTC; CDR3aa: CASSPTSSHSYNEQFF
d_gene: .; v_gene: TRBV19; j_gene: TRBJ1-2; abundance: .; len: 15; CDR3nt: TGTGCCACCCGGGACGCAGGGTCGGCGGACTATGGCTACACCTTC; CDR3aa: CATRDAGSADYGYTF
d_gene: TRBD1; v_gene: TRBV2; j_gene: TRBJ1-2; abundance: .; len: 13; CDR3nt: TGTGCCAGCACCACGGACAGGGCGTCTGGCTACACCTTC; CDR3aa: CASTTDRASGYTF
d_gene: TRBD1; v_gene: TRBV6-4; j_gene: TRBJ1-6; abundance: .; len: 15; CDR3nt: TGTGCCAGCAGGAAGGACAGGGACCAGCGGTCACCCCTCCACTTT; CDR3aa: CASRKDRDQRSPLHF
d_gene: .; v_gene: TRBV29-1; j_gene: TRBJ1-5; abundance: few; len: 13; CDR3nt: TGCAGCGTCCGGGACAACTACAATCAGCCCCAGCATTTT; CDR3aa: CSVRDNYNQPQHF
d_gene: TRBD2; v_gene: TRBV10-3; j_gene: TRBJ2-3; abundance: .; len: 15; CDR3nt: TGTGCCATCAGAGAGGGACTAGGTTCACCAGATACGCAGTATTTT; CDR3aa: CAIREGLGSPDTQYF
d_gene: .; v_gene: TRBV27; j_gene: TRBJ1-5; abundance: .; len: 12; CDR3nt: TGTGCCAGCAGTTTTTGGGGACAGCCCCAGCATTTT; CDR3aa: CASSFWGQPQHF
d_gene: .; v_gene: TRBV11-2; j_gene: TRBJ2-3; abundance: .; len: 14; CDR3nt: TGTGCCAGCAGCCGACTGCGACCCCCGGATACGCAGTATTTT; CDR3aa: CASSRLRPPDTQYF
d_gene: .; v_gene: TRBV7-9; j_gene: TRBJ2-3; abundance: .; len: 16; CDR3nt: TGTGCCAGCAGCTTAAAGGAAAGCTCTAGCACAGATACGCAGTATTTT; CDR3aa: CASSLKESSSTDTQYF
d_gene: .; v_gene: TRBV7-9; j_gene: TRBJ2-2; abundance: .; len: 15; CDR3nt: TGTGCCAGCAGCTTAGCGCTATCTAACACCGGGGAGCTGTTTTTT; CDR3aa: CASSLALSNTGELFF
d_gene: .; v_gene: TRBV30; j_gene: TRBJ1-2; abundance: .; len: 13; CDR3nt: TGTGCCTGGACTCCCGGACAGAGCTATGGCTACACCTTC; CDR3aa: CAWTPGQSYGYTF
d_gene: TRBD1; v_gene: TRBV4-3; j_gene: TRBJ1-2; abundance: .; len: 13; CDR3nt: TGCGCCAGCAGCGACAGGGGGTACTATGGCTACACCTTC; CDR3aa: CASSDRGYYGYTF
d_gene: TRBD2; v_gene: TRBV5-1; j_gene: TRBJ2-7; abundance: .; len: 14; CDR3nt: TGCGCCAGCAGCGTGGGACTAGCTCCTTACGAGCAGTACTTC; CDR3aa: CASSVGLAPYEQYF
d_gene: TRBD2; v_gene: TRBV5-1; j_gene: TRBJ2-1; abundance: .; len: 15; CDR3nt: TGCGCCAGCAGCTTGGCCGGGGGGGGTTACAATGAGCAGTTCTTC; CDR3aa: CASSLAGGGYNEQFF
d_gene: TRBD2; v_gene: TRBV10-3; j_gene: TRBJ2-3; abundance: .; len: 16; CDR3nt: TGTGCCATCAGTGAGGGTCTAGCGGGAAGCACAGATACGCAGTATTTT; CDR3aa: CAISEGLAGSTDTQYF
d_gene: .; v_gene: TRBV7-9; j_gene: TRBJ2-1; abundance: .; len: 16; CDR3nt: TGTGCCAGCAGTGAGAGGAGACAGGCATCCTACAATGAGCAGTTCTTC; CDR3aa: CASSERRQASYNEQFF
d_gene: TRBD2; v_gene: TRBV29-1; j_gene: TRBJ2-1; abundance: few; len: 14; CDR3nt: TGCAGCGTTGCAAGCGGGGGCTCCTACAATGAGCAGTTCTTC; CDR3aa: CSVASGGSYNEQFF
d_gene: .; v_gene: TRBV5-1; j_gene: TRBJ1-4; abundance: .; len: 13; CDR3nt: TGCGCCAGCGCGGCGGCCGTAAATGAAAAACTGTTTTTT; CDR3aa: CASAAAVNEKLFF